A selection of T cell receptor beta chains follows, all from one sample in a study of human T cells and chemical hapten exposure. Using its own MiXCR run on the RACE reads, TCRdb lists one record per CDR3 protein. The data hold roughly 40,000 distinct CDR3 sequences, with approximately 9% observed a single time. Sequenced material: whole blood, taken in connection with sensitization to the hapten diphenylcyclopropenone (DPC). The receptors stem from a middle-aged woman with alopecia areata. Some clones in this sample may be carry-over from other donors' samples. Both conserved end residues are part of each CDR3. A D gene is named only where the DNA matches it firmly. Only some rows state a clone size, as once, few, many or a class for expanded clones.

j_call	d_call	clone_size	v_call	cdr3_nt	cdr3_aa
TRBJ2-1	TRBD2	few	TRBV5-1	TGCGCCAGCAGCTCTAGCGGGGGGGCATATGAGCAGTTCTTC	CASSSSGGAYEQFF
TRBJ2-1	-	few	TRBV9	TGTGCCAGCAGACCCCTTCGAGACAATGAGCAGTTCTTC	CASRPLRDNEQFF
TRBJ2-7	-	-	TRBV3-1	TGTGCCAGCAGCCAGCCACACGCAGGTAGCTCCTACGAGCAGTACTTC	CASSQPHAGSSYEQYF
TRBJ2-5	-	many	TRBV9	TGTGCCAGCAGCGCGAGCCAAGAGACCCAGTACTTC	CASSASQETQYF
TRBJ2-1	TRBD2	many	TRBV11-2	TGTGCCAGCAGGGGACTAGCGGGGGGCCCATCCACCTACAATGAGCAGTTCTTC	CASRGLAGGPSTYNEQFF
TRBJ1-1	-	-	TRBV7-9	TGTGCCAGCAGCAAGAGGCGTGACACTGAAGCTTTCTTT	CASSKRRDTEAFF
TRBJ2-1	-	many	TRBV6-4	TGTGCCAGCAGTGACGGGAATGAGCAGTTCTTC	CASSDGNEQFF
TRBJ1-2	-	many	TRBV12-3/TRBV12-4	TGTGCCAGCAGTTCCTCAACTATCTATGGCTACACCTTC	CASSSSTIYGYTF
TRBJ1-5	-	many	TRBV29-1	TGCAGCGTCGTCGAGGAGGGCAATCAGCCCCAGCATTTT	CSVVEEGNQPQHF
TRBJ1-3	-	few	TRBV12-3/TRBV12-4	TGTGCCAGCAGCTACTTACGGGCGTACTCTGGAAACACCATATATTTT	CASSYLRAYSGNTIYF
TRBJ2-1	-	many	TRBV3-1	TGTGCCAGCAGCTTACGACAGACCCACAATGAGCAGTTCTTC	CASSLRQTHNEQFF
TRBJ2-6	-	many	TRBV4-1	TGCGCCAGCAGCCTCTGGGACGGCACCTCTGGGGCCAACGTCCTGACTTTC	CASSLWDGTSGANVLTF
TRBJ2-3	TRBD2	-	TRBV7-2	TGTGCCAGCAGCCTAGGGCTAGCGGGGGGGCCTTTAAATACGCAGTATTTT	CASSLGLAGGPLNTQYF
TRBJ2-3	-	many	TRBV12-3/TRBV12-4	TGTGCCAGCAATAGTTACGGGGTCACAGATACGCAGTATTTT	CASNSYGVTDTQYF
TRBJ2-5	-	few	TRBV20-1	TGCAGTGCTAGGGATTCGCTCACCCAAGAGACCCAGTACTTC	CSARDSLTQETQYF
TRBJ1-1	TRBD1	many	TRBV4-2	TGTGCCAGCAGCCAAACAGGGGAGGAAGCTTTCTTT	CASSQTGEEAFF
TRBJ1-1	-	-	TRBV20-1	TGCAGTGCTAGTGATAGGGGGATGAACACTGAAGCTTTCTTT	CSASDRGMNTEAFF
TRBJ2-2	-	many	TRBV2	TGTGCCAGCAGGATGCGACAGGGAGGGACCGGGGAGCTGTTTTTT	CASRMRQGGTGELFF
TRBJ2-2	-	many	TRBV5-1	TGCGCCAGCAGCTTGGAGTTGGAGGGCACCGGGGAGCTGTTTTTT	CASSLELEGTGELFF
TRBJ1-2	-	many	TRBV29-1	TGCAGCGTTGAGACGAACTACTATGGCTACACCTTC	CSVETNYYGYTF
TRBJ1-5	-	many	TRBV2	TGTGCCAGCAGCTTCCGGGAAAATCAGCCCCAGCATTTT	CASSFRENQPQHF
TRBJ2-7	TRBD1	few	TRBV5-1	TGCGCCAGCAGCTCCCCGGGACAGGAGACGCTCGAGCAGTACTTC	CASSSPGQETLEQYF
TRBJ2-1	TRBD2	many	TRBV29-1	TGCAGCGTCGGACTAGCGGGGGGTGGTGAGCAGTTCTTC	CSVGLAGGGEQFF
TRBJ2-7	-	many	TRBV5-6	TGTGCCAGCAGCTTGGGCCCTCCATCCTACGAGCAGTACTTC	CASSLGPPSYEQYF
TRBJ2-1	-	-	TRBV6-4	TGTGCCAGCAGTGAGGGCACGAACAATGAGCAGTTCTTC	CASSEGTNNEQFF
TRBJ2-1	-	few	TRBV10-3	TGTGCCATCAGTGCGTCCAGCAATGAGCAGTTCTTC	CAISASSNEQFF
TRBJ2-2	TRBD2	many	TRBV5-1	TGCGCCAGCAGCTTGGATCCTAGCGGGGTCACCGGGGAGCTGTTTTTT	CASSLDPSGVTGELFF
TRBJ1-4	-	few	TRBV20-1	TGCAGTGCTCTGGGAGGGGGAGTTGAAAAACTGTTTTTT	CSALGGGVEKLFF